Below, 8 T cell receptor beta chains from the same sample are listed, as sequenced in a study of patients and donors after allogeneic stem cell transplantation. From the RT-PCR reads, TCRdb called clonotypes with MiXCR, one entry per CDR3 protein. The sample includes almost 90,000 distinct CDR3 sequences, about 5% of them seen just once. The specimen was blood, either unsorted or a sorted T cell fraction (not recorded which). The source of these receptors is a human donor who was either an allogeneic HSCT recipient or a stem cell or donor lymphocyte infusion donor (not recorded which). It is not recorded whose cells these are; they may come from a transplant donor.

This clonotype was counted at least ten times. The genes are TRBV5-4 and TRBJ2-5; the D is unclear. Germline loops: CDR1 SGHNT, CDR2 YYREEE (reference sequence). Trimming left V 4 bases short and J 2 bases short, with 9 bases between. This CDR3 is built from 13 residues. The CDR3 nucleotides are TGTGCCAGCAGCACTGGTGGGCAAGAGACCCAGTACTTC. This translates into CASSTGGQETQYF.

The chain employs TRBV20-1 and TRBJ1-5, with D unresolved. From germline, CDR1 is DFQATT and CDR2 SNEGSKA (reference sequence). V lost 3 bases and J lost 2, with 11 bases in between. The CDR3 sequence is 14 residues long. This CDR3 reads CSASIGSGNQPQHF. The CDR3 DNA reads TGCAGTGCTAGTATCGGTTCGGGCAATCAGCCCCAGCATTTT.

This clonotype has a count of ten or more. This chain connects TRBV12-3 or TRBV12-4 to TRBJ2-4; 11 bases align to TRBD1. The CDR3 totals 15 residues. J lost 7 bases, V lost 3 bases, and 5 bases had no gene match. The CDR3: CASSLNGQGANIQYF. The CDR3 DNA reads TGTGCCAGCAGTTTGAATGGACAGGGGGCTAACATTCAGTACTTC.

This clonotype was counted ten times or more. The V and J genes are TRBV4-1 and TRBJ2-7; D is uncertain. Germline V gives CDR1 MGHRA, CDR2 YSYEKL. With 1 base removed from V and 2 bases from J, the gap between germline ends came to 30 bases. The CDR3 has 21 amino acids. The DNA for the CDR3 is TGCGCCAGCAGCCAAGGAACTGGATATGGCCTGTTCTACACCCGTCCCTACGAGCAGTACTTC. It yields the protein CASSQGTGYGLFYTRPYEQYF.

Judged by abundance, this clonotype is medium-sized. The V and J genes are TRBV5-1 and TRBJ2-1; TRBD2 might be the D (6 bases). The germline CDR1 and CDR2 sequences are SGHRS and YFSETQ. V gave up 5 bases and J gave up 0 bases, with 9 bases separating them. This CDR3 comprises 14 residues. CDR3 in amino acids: CASRREISYNEQFF. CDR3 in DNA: TGCGCCAGCAGACGGGAGATCTCCTACAATGAGCAGTTCTTC.

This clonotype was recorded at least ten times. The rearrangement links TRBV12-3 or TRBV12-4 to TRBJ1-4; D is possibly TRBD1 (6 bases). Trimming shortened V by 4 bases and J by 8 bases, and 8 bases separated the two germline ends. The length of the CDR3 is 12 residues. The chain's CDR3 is CASSWDKEKLFF. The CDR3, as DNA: TGTGCCAGCAGTTGGGACAAGGAAAAACTGTTTTTT.

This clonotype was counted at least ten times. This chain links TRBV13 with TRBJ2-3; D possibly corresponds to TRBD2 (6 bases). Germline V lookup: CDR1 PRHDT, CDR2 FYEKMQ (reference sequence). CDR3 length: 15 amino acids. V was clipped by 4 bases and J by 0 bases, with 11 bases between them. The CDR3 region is CASSWGDPSTDTQYF. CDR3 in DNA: TGTGCCAGCAGCTGGGGGGACCCTAGCACAGATACGCAGTATTTT.

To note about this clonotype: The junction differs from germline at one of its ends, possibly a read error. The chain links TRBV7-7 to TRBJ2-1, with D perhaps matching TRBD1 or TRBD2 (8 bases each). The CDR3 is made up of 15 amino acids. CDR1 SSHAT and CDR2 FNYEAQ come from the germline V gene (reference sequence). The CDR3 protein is CASSLAGTGGHEQFF. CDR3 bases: TGTGCTAGCAGCTTAGCGGGGACAGGAGGTCATGAGCAGTTCTTC.